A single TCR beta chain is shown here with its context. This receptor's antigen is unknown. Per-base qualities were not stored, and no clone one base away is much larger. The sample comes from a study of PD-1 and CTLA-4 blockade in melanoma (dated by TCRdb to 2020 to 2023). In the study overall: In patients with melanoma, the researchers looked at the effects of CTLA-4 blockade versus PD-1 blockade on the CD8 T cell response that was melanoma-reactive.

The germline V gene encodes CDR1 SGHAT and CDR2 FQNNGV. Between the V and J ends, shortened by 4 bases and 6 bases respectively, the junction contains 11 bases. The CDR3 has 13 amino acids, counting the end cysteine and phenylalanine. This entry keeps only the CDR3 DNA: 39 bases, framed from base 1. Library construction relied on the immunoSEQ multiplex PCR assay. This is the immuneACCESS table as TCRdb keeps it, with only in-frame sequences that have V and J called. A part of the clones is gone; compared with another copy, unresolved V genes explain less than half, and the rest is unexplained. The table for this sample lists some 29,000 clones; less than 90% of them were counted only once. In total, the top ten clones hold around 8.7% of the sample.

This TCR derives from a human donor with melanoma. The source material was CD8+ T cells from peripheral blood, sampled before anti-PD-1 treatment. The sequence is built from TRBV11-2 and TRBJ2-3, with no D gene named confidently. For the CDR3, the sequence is CASSYLPTDTQYF. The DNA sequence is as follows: TGTGCCAGCAGCTACCTCCCAACCGATACGCAGTATTTT.